This T cell receptor beta chain was identified during a study of blood T cell repertoires in COVID-19. Profiling relied on immunoSEQ multiplex PCR, and the TCRdb table lists in-frame clones only, not all of them. The sample holds about 160,000 clones, around 80% seen once. From germline, CDR1 is SGHDN and CDR2 FVKESK. J was trimmed by 3 bases and V by 5 bases; bases with no gene match: 5. CDR3 size: 15 residues. The genes are TRBV14 and TRBJ1-2; the match to TRBD1 covers 11 bases. The receptor's source is a woman aged 60-75 years who had recovered from COVID-19. The sequenced material came from PBMCs or T cells enriched from blood (not recorded which). The CDR3, as DNA: TGTGCCAGCAGCGGACAGGGGGCTAGGTACTATGGCTACACCTTC. Amino acids: CASSGQGARYYGYTF.